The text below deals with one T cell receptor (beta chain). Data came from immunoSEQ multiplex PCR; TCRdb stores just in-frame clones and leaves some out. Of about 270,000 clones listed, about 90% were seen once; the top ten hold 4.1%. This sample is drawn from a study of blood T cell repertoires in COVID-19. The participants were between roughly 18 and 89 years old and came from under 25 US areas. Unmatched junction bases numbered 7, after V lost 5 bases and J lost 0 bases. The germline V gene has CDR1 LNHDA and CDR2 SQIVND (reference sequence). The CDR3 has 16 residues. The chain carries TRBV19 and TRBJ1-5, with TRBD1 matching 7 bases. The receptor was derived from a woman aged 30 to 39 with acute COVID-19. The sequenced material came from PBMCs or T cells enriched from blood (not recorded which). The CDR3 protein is CASSGAQGHSNQPQHF. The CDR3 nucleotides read TGTGCCAGTAGTGGGGCACAGGGGCATAGCAATCAGCCCCAGCATTTT. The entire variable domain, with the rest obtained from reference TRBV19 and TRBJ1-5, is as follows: DGGITQSPKYLFRKEGQNVTLSCEQNLNHDAMYWYRQDPGQGLRLIYYSQIVNDFQKGDIAEGYSVSREKKESFPLTVTSAQKNPTAFYLCASSGAQGHSNQPQHFGDGTRLSIL.